This T cell receptor (beta chain) was retrieved from a study of T cells in Graves' hyperthyroidism and ophthalmopathy. Study results and caveats: From stable hyperthyroidism, ophthalmopathy was set apart by a 13 V-J model.

This clonotype occurred many times. Its specificity is unknown. Investigators excluded patients with uncontrolled infection, other autoimmune disease, pregnancy or lactation. For the diagnoses, clinical symptoms, serum thyroxine and TRAb, thyroid ultrasound and orbital computed tomography were used. RNA transcripts served as the template for amplifying TCR beta CDR3 regions. The HTBI primer set drove a first-round RT-PCR of the TCR CDR3. TCRdb passed the multiplex PCR reads through MiXCR, listing each CDR3 protein once. This sample has almost 600,000 distinct CDR3 sequences, with about 14% found just once. This TCR was sampled from a woman between 25 and 40 years old with Graves' hyperthyroidism that later progressed to Graves' ophthalmopathy. The sequencing input was blood.

The CDR3 loop reads CASSLGQGNYYEQYF. The CDR3 region has the DNA TGTGCCAGCAGCTTAGGACAGGGGAATTACTACGAGCAGTACTTC. This sequence joins TRBV7-2 and TRBJ2-7; 8 positions match TRBD1. In germline, CDR1 is SGHTA, CDR2 FQGNSA. Unmatched junction bases numbered 5, after V lost 1 base and J lost 3 bases. CDR3 length: 15 amino acids.